This T cell receptor beta chain was profiled in a study of TIL therapy for anti-PD-1-resistant metastatic lung cancer. Study overall: Tumors carried a median around 1.4 non-synonymous mutations per megabase.

The libraries were made with immunoSEQ v3. TCRdb's copy holds only in-frame clones and misses some; the assay was immunoSEQ multiplex PCR. The table records some 5,200 clones, 64% of them present only once. Indicated time point: pre-treatment sample, taken before nivolumab and TIL therapy. Pleural nodules or supraclavicular lymph nodes made up most of the excised metastases sampled. Germline V CDR1 and CDR2: SEHNR, FQNEAQ (reference sequence). The CDR3 is 11 residues long. Trimming removed 2 bases at V and 13 bases at J, with 9 bases between. Study findings and constraints: This highly selected cohort may not generalize to typical lung cancer patients. TIL cultures after expansion showed higher clonality and lower diversity than baseline tumor (median roughly 6.3% vs 31%).

With respect to this clone: Its antigen is not identified.

The receptor was isolated from a man in his 70s with non-small cell lung cancer. The chain employs TRBV7-9 and TRBJ2-1; possible D gene TRBD2, 5 bases. This specimen was tumor tissue, taken at baseline. CDR3: CASSLKLDQFF. CDR3 DNA sequence: TGTGCCAGCAGCTTAAAACTAGATCAGTTCTTC.